This T cell receptor (beta chain) was documented in a study of cytomegalovirus exposure and HLA in healthy donors. PCR employed 60 Vbeta and 13 Jbeta primers. Sequenced by immunoSEQ multiplex PCR; TCRdb stores in-frame clones only, minus some. The profile shows about 120,000 clones, about 70% of them singletons. Sequencing was done on a sample of PBMCs. The TCR comes from a woman in her thirties or forties in good health and CMV-seropositive.

CDR3 sequence (DNA): TGTGCCAGCAGCCCAGGACAGCTTACGAACACTGAAGCTTTCTTT. This encodes CASSPGQLTNTEAFF. The rearrangement links TRBV27 to TRBJ1-1; possibly TRBD1 for D (6 bases). CDR3 length: 15 amino acids. Germline V CDR1 and CDR2: MNHEY, SMNVEV (reference sequence). V was trimmed by 6 bases and J by 1 base, leaving 15 bases between them.